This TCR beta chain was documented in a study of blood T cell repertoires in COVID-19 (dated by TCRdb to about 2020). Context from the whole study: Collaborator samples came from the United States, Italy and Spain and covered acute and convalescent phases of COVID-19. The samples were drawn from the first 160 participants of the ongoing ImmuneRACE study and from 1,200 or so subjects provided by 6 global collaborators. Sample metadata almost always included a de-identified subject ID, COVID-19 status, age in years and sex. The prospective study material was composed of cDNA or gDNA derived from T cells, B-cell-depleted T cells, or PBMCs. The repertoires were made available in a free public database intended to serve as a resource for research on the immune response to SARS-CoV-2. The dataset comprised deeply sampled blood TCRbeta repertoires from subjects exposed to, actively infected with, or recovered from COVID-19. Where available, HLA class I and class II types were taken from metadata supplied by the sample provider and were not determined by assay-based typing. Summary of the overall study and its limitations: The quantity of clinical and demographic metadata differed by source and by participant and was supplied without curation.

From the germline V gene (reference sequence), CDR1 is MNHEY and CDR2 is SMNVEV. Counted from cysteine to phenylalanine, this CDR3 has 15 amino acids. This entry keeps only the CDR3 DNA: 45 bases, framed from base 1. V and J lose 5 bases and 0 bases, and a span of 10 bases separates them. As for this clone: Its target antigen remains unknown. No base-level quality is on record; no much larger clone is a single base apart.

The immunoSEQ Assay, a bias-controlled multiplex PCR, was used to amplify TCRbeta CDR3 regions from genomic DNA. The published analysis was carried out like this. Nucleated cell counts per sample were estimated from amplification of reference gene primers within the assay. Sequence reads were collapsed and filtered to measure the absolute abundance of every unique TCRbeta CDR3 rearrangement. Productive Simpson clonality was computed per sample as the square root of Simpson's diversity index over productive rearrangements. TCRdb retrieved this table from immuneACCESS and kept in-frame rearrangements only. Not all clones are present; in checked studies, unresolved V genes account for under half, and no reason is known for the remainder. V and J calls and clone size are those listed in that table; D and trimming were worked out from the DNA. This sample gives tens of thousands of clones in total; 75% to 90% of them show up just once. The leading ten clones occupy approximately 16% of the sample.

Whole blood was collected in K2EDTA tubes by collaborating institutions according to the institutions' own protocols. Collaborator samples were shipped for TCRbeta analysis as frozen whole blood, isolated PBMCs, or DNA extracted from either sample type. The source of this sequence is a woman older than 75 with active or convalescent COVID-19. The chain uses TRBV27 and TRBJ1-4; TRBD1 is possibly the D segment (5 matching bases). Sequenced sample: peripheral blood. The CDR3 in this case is CASSPGQATNEKLFF. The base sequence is TGTGCCAGCAGTCCCGGACAAGCAACTAATGAAAAACTGTTTTTT.